This T cell receptor (beta chain) was observed in a study of blood T cell repertoires in COVID-19 (TCRdb year 2020). For context, the study as a whole: Collaborator samples came from the United States, Italy and Spain and covered acute and convalescent phases of COVID-19. The prospective study material was composed of cDNA or gDNA derived from T cells, B-cell-depleted T cells, or PBMCs. Subjects who had been exposed to COVID-19, were actively infected with it, or had recovered from it provided the deeply sampled blood TCRbeta repertoires that made up the dataset. A freely available public database, intended as a resource for researchers studying the immune response to SARS-CoV-2, is where the repertoires were released. The samples were drawn from two sources: the first 160 participants of the ongoing ImmuneRACE study, and over 950 subjects contributed by 6 global collaborators. The sample metadata nearly always contained a de-identified subject ID, COVID-19 status, age in years and sex. HLA class I and class II types, where available, came from metadata supplied by the sample provider rather than from assay-based typing. Here is what the overall study found, with its caveats: The quantity of clinical and demographic metadata differed by source and by participant and was supplied without curation.

The immunoSEQ Assay, a bias-controlled multiplex PCR, was used to amplify TCRbeta CDR3 regions from genomic DNA. Turning to the authors' computational methods: The number of nucleated cells in each sample was estimated by amplification of reference gene primers within the assay. To quantify the absolute abundance of each unique TCRbeta CDR3 rearrangement, sequence reads were collapsed and filtered. For each sample, productive Simpson clonality was calculated as the square root of Simpson's diversity index over productive rearrangements. Here the immuneACCESS table is served through TCRdb, limited to in-frame sequences with V and J called. Missing clones are a known gap in these copies; in checked studies unresolved V genes cover under half, and the rest lacks a known reason. V, J and clone size reflect that table, while D and trimming were determined from the DNA. The sample includes roughly 95,000 clones, with roughly 78% observed a single time. About 7% of the sample lies in the top ten.

V loses 3 bases of germline sequence and J loses 2 bases, and the interval between the two ends is 11 bases. The germline V gene provides CDR1 SGHNT and CDR2 YENEEA. The CDR3, cysteine through phenylalanine, is 15 amino acids long. The sequence is cut down to CDR3 DNA, 45 bases in frame from base 1. The collaborating institutions used their own protocols to collect whole blood in K2EDTA tubes. For TCRbeta analysis, collaborator samples were shipped as frozen whole blood, as isolated PBMCs, or as DNA extracted from either sample type. On this clone: Its antigen is still unknown. No per-base quality is available; no much larger clone lies one base away.

The chain links TRBV11-3 with TRBJ1-3; the D gene is perhaps TRBD1, on 6 matching bases. The receptor was isolated from a man between 50 and 59 years old with active or convalescent COVID-19. Sequencing input: peripheral blood. The DNA sequence follows: TGTGCCAGCAGCTTGACCGGGGACACTGGAAACACCATATATTTT. It specifies CASSLTGDTGNTIYF.